These T cell receptor beta chains were read from a single sample in a study of identical twins. TCRdb itself ran the 5' RACE reads through MiXCR, one entry per CDR3 protein. Here the sample spans about 1.7 million distinct CDR3 sequences, about 30% being singletons. Material for sequencing was cord blood. The receptors shown here come from a newborn girl in good health. Both conserved end residues are trimmed from each CDR3. Each record gives: V gene, J gene, CDR3 protein.

v_gene: TRBV5-4; j_gene: TRBJ2-7; CDR3aa: AASSGTSYEQY
v_gene: TRBV6-1; j_gene: TRBJ2-1; CDR3aa: ASSTGERYNEQF
v_gene: TRBV9; j_gene: TRBJ2-2; CDR3aa: ASSVEGQGPGELF
v_gene: TRBV19; j_gene: TRBJ1-5; CDR3aa: ASTGAGQPQH
v_gene: TRBV12-3/TRBV12-4; j_gene: TRBJ2-6; CDR3aa: ASIPQLGLADFSGANVLT
v_gene: TRBV5-6; j_gene: TRBJ1-6; CDR3aa: ASADRGLSPLH
v_gene: TRBV2; j_gene: TRBJ2-1; CDR3aa: ASSELAGLYNEQF
v_gene: TRBV6-4; j_gene: TRBJ2-3; CDR3aa: ASSDREEDTQY
v_gene: TRBV3-1; j_gene: TRBJ2-1; CDR3aa: ASSRVGSINEQF
v_gene: TRBV12-3/TRBV12-4; j_gene: TRBJ2-7; CDR3aa: ASTPSGRLAFEQY
v_gene: TRBV5-6; j_gene: TRBJ2-7; CDR3aa: ASTEWGRSYEQY
v_gene: TRBV20-1; j_gene: TRBJ1-4; CDR3aa: SARKGRFSEKLF
v_gene: TRBV29-1; j_gene: TRBJ2-1; CDR3aa: SAAHNEQF
v_gene: TRBV10-3; j_gene: TRBJ1-5; CDR3aa: AISEMAGGTGQPQH
v_gene: TRBV5-1; j_gene: TRBJ2-7; CDR3aa: ASSSPPTSGRSHREQY
v_gene: TRBV28; j_gene: TRBJ1-2; CDR3aa: ASSFRGPLYGYT
v_gene: TRBV2; j_gene: TRBJ2-5; CDR3aa: ASLLLAQETQY
v_gene: TRBV4-1; j_gene: TRBJ1-2; CDR3aa: ASFRRGHGYT
v_gene: TRBV7-8; j_gene: TRBJ1-1; CDR3aa: ASSQQGRGGNTEAF
v_gene: TRBV29-1; j_gene: TRBJ2-3; CDR3aa: SVDYRGPDTQY
v_gene: TRBV9; j_gene: TRBJ2-3; CDR3aa: ASSPLARASGASDTQY
v_gene: TRBV28; j_gene: TRBJ2-4; CDR3aa: ASSPSAGGGPGILIGNIQY
v_gene: TRBV27; j_gene: TRBJ2-5; CDR3aa: ASSFASGYNEQY
v_gene: TRBV24-1; j_gene: TRBJ2-2; CDR3aa: ATSSIAGGSSGELF
v_gene: TRBV3-1; j_gene: TRBJ2-1; CDR3aa: ASSQDFSPYNEQF
v_gene: TRBV7-8; j_gene: TRBJ1-2; CDR3aa: ASSRGVYT
v_gene: TRBV3-1; j_gene: TRBJ1-5; CDR3aa: ASSQQARVGSNQPQH
v_gene: TRBV12-3/TRBV12-4; j_gene: TRBJ2-3; CDR3aa: ASSLAPLLDTQY
v_gene: TRBV29-1; j_gene: TRBJ2-5; CDR3aa: SVEYRGNQETQY
v_gene: TRBV10-3; j_gene: TRBJ2-1; CDR3aa: AISERTPSSYNEQF
v_gene: TRBV10-3; j_gene: TRBJ2-3; CDR3aa: AGGAVTDTQY
v_gene: TRBV7-9; j_gene: TRBJ2-1; CDR3aa: ASSFPGGGTGGEQF
v_gene: TRBV20-1; j_gene: TRBJ1-5; CDR3aa: SAGTVYQPQH
v_gene: TRBV5-1; j_gene: TRBJ2-7; CDR3aa: ASSQFFFYEQY
v_gene: TRBV4-1; j_gene: TRBJ1-2; CDR3aa: ASSQVGGRQGNGYT
v_gene: TRBV12-3/TRBV12-4; j_gene: TRBJ2-5; CDR3aa: ASSPAGPFRKTQY
v_gene: TRBV7-7; j_gene: TRBJ2-5; CDR3aa: ASSLGSGLGETQY
v_gene: TRBV20-1; j_gene: TRBJ2-7; CDR3aa: SARDPGGILYEQY
v_gene: TRBV27; j_gene: TRBJ2-5; CDR3aa: AARPLAGERSPYNEQY
v_gene: TRBV2; j_gene: TRBJ2-3; CDR3aa: ASSIQTDTQY
v_gene: TRBV12-3/TRBV12-4; j_gene: TRBJ2-7; CDR3aa: ASSPTRQALWEQY
v_gene: TRBV19; j_gene: TRBJ1-5; CDR3aa: ASSRWVVSNQPQH
v_gene: TRBV6-9; j_gene: TRBJ2-5; CDR3aa: ASSSKRGYRQETQY
v_gene: TRBV6-2/TRBV6-3; j_gene: TRBJ2-1; CDR3aa: ASSYGTSHNEQF
v_gene: TRBV6-4; j_gene: TRBJ2-7; CDR3aa: ASSDFRGLHQGLLYEQY